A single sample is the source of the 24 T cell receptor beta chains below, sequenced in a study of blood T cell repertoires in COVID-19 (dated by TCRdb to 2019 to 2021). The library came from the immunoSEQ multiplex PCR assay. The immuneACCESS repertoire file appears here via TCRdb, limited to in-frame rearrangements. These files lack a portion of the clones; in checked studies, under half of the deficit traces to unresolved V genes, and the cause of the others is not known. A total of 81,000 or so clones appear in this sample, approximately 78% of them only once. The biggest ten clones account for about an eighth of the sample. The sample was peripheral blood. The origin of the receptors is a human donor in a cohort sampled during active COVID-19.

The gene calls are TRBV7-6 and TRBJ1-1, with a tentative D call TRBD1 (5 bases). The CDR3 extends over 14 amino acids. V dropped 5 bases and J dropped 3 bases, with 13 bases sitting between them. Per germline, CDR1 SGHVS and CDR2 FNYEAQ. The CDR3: CASSPGGGDTEAFF. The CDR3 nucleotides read TGTGCCAGCAGCCCCGGCGGGGGGGACACTGAAGCTTTCTTT.

The CDR3 DNA reads as TGCGCCAGCAGCCAAGACCCGAACCCCCGCGGAGGCTACACCTTC. Its translation: CASSQDPNPRGGYTF. The chain carries TRBV4-1 and TRBJ1-2; no clear D gene. This CDR3 region has 15 residues. Trimming stripped 0 bases from V and 8 bases from J, with 16 bases between. The germline V gene has CDR1 MGHRA and CDR2 YSYEKL.

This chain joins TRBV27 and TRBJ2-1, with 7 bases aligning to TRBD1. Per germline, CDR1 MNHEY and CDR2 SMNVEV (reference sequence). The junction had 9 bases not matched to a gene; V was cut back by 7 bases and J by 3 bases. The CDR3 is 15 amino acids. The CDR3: CASTQRGQFYNEQFF. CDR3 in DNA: TGTGCCAGCACCCAGAGGGGACAGTTCTACAATGAGCAGTTCTTC.

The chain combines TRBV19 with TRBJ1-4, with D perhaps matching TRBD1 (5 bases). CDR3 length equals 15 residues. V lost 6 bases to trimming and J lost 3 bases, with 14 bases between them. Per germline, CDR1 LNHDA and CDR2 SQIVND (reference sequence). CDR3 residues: CASRRGGAANEKLFF. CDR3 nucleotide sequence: TGTGCCAGTAGGAGAGGAGGGGCCGCTAATGAAAAACTGTTTTTT.

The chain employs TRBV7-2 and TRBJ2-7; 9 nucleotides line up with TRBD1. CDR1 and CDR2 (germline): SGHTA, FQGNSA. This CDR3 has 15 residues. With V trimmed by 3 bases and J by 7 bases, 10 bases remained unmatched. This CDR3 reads CASSFGIGTGREQYF. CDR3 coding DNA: TGTGCCAGCAGCTTTGGTATTGGGACAGGGCGGGAGCAGTACTTC. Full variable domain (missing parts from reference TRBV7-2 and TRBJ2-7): GAGVSQSPSNKVTEKGKDVELRCDPISGHTALYWYRQSLGQGLEFLIYFQGNSAPDKSGLPSDRFSAERTGGSVSTLTIQRTQQEDSAVYLCASSFGIGTGREQYFGPGTRLTVT.

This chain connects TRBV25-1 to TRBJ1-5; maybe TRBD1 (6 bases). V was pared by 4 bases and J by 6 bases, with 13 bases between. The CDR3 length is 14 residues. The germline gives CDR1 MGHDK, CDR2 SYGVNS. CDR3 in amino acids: CASSGNRASQPQHF. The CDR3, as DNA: TGTGCCAGCAGTGGAAACAGGGCGAGTCAGCCCCAGCATTTT.

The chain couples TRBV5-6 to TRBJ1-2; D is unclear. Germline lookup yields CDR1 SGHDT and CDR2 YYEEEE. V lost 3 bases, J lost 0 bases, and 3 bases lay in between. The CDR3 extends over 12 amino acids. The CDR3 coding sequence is TGTGCCAGCAGCTACACTAACTATGGCTACACCTTC. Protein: CASSYTNYGYTF.

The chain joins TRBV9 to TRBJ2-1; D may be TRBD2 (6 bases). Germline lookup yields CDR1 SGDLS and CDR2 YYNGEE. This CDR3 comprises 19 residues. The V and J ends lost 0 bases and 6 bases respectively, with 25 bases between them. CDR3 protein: CASSVAYIRGESISNEQFF. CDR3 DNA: TGTGCCAGCAGCGTAGCTTACATCCGCGGGGAAAGTATCAGCAATGAGCAGTTCTTC.

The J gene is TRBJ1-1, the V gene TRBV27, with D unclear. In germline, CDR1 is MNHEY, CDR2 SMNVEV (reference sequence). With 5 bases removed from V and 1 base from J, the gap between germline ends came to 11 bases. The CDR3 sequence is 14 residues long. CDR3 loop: CASSHRGPNTEAFF. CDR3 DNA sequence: TGTGCCAGCAGTCACCGCGGGCCGAACACTGAAGCTTTCTTT.

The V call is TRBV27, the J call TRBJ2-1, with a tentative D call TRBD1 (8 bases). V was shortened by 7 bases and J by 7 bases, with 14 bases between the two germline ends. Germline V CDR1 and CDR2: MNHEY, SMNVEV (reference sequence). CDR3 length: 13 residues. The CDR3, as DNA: TGTGCCAGCACCCACAGGGGGGGAAATGAGCAGTTCTTC. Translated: CASTHRGGNEQFF.

The CDR3: CASSEVMGANQPQHF. CDR3 nucleotide sequence: TGTGCCAGCAGTGAAGTAATGGGGGCCAATCAGCCCCAGCATTTT. This sequence joins TRBV6-1 and TRBJ1-5; D possibly corresponds to TRBD1 (6 bases). Germline V CDR1 and CDR2: MNHNS, SASEGT. Trimming took 1 base from V and 3 from J, leaving 10 bases between them. This CDR3 has 15 residues.

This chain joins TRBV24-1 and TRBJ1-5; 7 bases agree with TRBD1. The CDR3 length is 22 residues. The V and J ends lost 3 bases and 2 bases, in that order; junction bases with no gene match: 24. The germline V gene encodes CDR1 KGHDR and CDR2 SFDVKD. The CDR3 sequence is CATSDRPDSGGRDEAGNQPQHF. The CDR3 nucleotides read TGTGCCACCAGTGATCGCCCTGACTCAGGGGGAAGGGATGAGGCTGGCAATCAGCCCCAGCATTTT.

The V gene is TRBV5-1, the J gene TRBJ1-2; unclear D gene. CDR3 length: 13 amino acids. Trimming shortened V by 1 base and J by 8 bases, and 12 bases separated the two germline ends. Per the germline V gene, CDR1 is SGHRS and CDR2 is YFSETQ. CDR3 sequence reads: CASSLTAEGGYTF. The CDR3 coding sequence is TGCGCCAGCAGCTTGACGGCGGAAGGCGGCTACACCTTC.

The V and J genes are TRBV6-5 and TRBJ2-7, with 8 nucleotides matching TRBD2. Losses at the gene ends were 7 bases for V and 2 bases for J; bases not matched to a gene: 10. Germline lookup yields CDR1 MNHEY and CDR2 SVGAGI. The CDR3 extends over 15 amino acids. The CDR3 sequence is CASKVERGTTYEQYF. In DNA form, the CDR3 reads TGTGCCAGCAAGGTGGAGCGGGGGACCACCTACGAGCAGTACTTC.

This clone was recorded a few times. This chain's CDR3 is CASSLTGTGGYEQYF. DNA for the CDR3: TGTGCCAGCAGCCTGACCGGGACAGGGGGCTACGAGCAGTACTTC. V and J are TRBV7-3 and TRBJ2-7; 11 bases are shared with TRBD1. Germline CDR1 reads SGHTA; CDR2 reads FQGTGA. V shed 5 bases and J 3 bases; nucleotides not matched to a gene: 6. This CDR3 is built from 15 residues.

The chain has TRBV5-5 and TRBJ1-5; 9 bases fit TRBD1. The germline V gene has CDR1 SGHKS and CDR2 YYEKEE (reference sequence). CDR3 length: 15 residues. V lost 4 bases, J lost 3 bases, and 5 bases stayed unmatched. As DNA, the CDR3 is TGTGCCAGCAGCGTTCGGACAGGGGTCAATCAGCCCCAGCATTTT. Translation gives CASSVRTGVNQPQHF. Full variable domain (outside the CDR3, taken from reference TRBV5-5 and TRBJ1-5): DAGVTQSPTHLIKTRGQQVTLRCSPISGHKSVSWYQQVLGQGPQFIFQYYEKEERGRGNFPDRFSARQFPNYSSELNVNALLLGDSALYLCASSVRTGVNQPQHFGDGTRLSIL.

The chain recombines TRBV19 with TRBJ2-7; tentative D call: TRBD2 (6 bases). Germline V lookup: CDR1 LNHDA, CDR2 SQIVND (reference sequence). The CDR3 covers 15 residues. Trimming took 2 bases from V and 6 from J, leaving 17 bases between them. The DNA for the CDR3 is TGTGCCAGTAGTATACAAGGGAGCCCCGGGGGCGAGCAGTACTTC. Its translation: CASSIQGSPGGEQYF. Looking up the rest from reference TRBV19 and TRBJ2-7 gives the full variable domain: DGGITQSPKYLFRKEGQNVTLSCEQNLNHDAMYWYRQDPGQGLRLIYYSQIVNDFQKGDIAEGYSVSREKKESFPLTVTSAQKNPTAFYLCASSIQGSPGGEQYFGPGTRLTVT.

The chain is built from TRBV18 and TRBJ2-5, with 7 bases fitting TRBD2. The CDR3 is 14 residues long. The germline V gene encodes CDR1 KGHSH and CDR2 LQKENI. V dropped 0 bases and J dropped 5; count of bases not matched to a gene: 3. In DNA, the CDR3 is TGTGCCAGCTCACCACCGGGACTATCGGAGACCCAGTACTTC. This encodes CASSPPGLSETQYF.

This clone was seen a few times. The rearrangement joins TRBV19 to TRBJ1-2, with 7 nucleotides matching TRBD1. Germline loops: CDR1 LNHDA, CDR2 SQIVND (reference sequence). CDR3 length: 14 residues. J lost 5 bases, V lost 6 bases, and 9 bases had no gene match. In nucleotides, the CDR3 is TGTGCCAGTAGCCAGACAGGGTACGGATATGGCTACACCTTC. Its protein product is CASSQTGYGYGYTF.

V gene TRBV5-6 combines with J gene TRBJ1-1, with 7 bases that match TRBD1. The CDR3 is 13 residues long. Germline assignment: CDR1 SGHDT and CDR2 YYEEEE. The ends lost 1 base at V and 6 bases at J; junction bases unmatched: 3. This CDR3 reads CASSLLGQAEAFF. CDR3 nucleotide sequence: TGTGCCAGCAGCTTGCTCGGACAGGCTGAAGCTTTCTTT.

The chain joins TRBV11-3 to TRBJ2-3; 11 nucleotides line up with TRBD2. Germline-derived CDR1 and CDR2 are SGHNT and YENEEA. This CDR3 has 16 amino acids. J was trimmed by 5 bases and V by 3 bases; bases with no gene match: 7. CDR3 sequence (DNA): TGTGCCAGCAGCTTTGGGTCAGGGACTAGCGGAGATACGCAGTATTTT. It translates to CASSFGSGTSGDTQYF. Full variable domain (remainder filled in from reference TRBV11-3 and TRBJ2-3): EAGVVQSPRYKIIEKKQPVAFWCNPISGHNTLYWYLQNLGQGPELLIRYENEEAVDDSQLPKDRFSAERLKGVDSTLKIQPAELGDSAVYLCASSFGSGTSGDTQYFGPGTRLTVL.

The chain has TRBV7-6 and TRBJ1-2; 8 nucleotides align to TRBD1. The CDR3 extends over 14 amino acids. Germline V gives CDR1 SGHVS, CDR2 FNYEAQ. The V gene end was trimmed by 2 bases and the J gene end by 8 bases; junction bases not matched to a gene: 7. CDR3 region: CASSLSQGAEGYTF. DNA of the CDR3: TGTGCCAGCAGCTTATCTCAGGGGGCGGAGGGCTACACCTTC.

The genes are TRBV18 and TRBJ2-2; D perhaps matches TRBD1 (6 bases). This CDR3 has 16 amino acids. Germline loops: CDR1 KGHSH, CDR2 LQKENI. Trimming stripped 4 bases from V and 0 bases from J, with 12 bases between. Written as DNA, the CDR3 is TGTGCCAGCTCACTCTTACAGGGAACGAACACCGGGGAGCTGTTTTTT. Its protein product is CASSLLQGTNTGELFF.

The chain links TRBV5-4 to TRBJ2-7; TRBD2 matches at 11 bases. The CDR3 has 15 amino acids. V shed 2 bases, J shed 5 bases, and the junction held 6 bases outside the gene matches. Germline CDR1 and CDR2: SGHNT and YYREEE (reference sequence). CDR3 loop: CASSFIAGGLDEQYF. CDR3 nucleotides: TGTGCCAGCAGCTTCATAGCGGGGGGGCTCGACGAGCAGTACTTC.